The T cell receptor (beta chain) described here comes from a study of blood T cell repertoires in COVID-19. Sequencing used immunoSEQ multiplex PCR; TCRdb keeps in-frame clones, though not all of them. The sample lists about 250,000 clones, approximately 83% occurring once. Trimming left V 6 bases short and J 6 bases short, with 11 bases between. The CDR3 consists of 12 residues. CDR1 and CDR2 from the germline V gene are MNHEY and SVGEGT. The TCR sequence derives from a young woman who had recovered from COVID-19. V gene TRBV6-2 or TRBV6-3 combines with J gene TRBJ1-2; D is undetermined. Sequencing was performed on PBMCs or T cells enriched from blood (not recorded which). The chain's CDR3 is CASSRLLDGYTF. For the CDR3, the DNA is TGTGCCAGCAGCCGCCTATTGGATGGCTACACCTTC.